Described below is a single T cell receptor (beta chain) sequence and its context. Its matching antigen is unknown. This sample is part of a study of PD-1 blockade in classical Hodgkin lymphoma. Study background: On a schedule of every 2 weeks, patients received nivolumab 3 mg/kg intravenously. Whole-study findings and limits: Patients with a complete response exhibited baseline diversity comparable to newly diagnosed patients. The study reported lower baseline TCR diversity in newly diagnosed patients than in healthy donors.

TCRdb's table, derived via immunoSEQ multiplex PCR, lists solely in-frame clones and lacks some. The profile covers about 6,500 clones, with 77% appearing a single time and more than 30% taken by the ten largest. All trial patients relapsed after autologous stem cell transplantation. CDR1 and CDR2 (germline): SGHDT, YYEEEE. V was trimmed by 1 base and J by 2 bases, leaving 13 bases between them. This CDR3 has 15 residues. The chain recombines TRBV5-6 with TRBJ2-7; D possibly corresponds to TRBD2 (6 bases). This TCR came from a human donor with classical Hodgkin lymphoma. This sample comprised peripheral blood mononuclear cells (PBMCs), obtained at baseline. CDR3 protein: CASSLFGRGAYEQYF. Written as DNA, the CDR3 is TGTGCCAGCAGCTTGTTCGGGAGAGGGGCCTACGAGCAGTACTTC.